These 29 T cell receptor beta chains were all obtained from the same sample, sequenced in a study of T-cell memory formation after mild COVID-19 (dated by TCRdb to the early 2020s). Library preparation employed 5' RACE. Sequenced using an Illumina NovaSeq 6000. The public sequencing data were trimmed at Q25 with fastp and processed into clonotypes with MiXCR by TCRdb, which kept only in-frame beta chains. Rows are unified per CDR3 protein, each entry keeping the most common DNA and genes. A total of under 450,000 distinct CDR3 sequences appear in this sample, 20% to 25% of them only once. The ten largest account for around 23% of the sample. Material: PBMCs or a T cell subset sorted from them (not recorded which). The receptor source for this set is a man between 18 and 29 years old who had mild COVID-19 (a few samples of this study predate the infection). The sample titles of this study are shuffled in the database, so cell type and time point are left out; the donor was told from shared clones.

This clonotype showed up just a few times. The chain links TRBV6-6 to TRBJ2-5, with D possibly matching TRBD2 (6 bases). The CDR3 consists of 14 residues. Trimming removed 6 bases from V and 5 bases from J, with 16 bases in between. The germline V gene has CDR1 MNHNY and CDR2 SVGAGI (reference sequence). The CDR3 DNA is TGTGCCAGCAGAAGACTAGGCCCTCGGGAGACCCAGTACTTC. Protein product: CASRRLGPRETQYF.

The chain couples TRBV19 to TRBJ2-2; the D call may be TRBD1 or TRBD2 (5 bases each). V shed 11 bases and J shed 4 bases, with 23 bases lying between them. The germline CDR1 and CDR2 sequences are LNHDA and SQIVND (reference sequence). This CDR3 region has 16 residues. The CDR3 coding sequence is TGTGCCTCCGCCCGAGAGATCGGGGCAGGCACCGGGGAGCTGTTTTTT. Its translation is CASAREIGAGTGELFF.

In its sample, this clonotype was seen many times. At one end, the junction sequence differs from germline, possibly due to a read error. The rearrangement joins TRBV7-7 to TRBJ2-5; 9 bases agree with TRBD2. This CDR3 is 13 amino acids long. Germline V lookup: CDR1 SSHAT, CDR2 FNYEAQ (reference sequence). For the CDR3, the DNA is TGTGCTAGCAGCTCGGGACTAGCAGAGACCCAGTACTTC. The encoded protein is CASSSGLAETQYF.

There are a few counts of this clonotype. The chain recombines TRBV28 with TRBJ2-1; 7 positions agree with TRBD2. CDR3 length: 16 residues. Germline CDR1 is MDHEN and CDR2 is SYDVKM. The ends lost 5 bases at V and 5 bases at J; junction bases unmatched: 12. CDR3 residues: CASSRRIGTTDNEQFF. The CDR3 bases are TGTGCCAGCAGTCGAAGAATCGGGACTACGGACAATGAGCAGTTCTTC.

The chain employs TRBV7-2 and TRBJ2-7; D not resolved. Germline V gene lookup returns CDR1 SGHTA and CDR2 FQGNSA. The CDR3 covers 14 residues. Trimming stripped 5 bases from V and 1 base from J, with 12 bases between. CDR3 region: CASSQTAISYEQYF. For the CDR3, the DNA is TGTGCCAGCAGCCAAACGGCGATATCCTACGAGCAGTACTTC.

This chain joins TRBV30 and TRBJ2-2; 9 bases fit TRBD1. The length of the CDR3 is 15 residues. Germline assignment: CDR1 GTSNPN and CDR2 SVGIG (reference sequence). Trimming at V came to 8 bases and at J to 4 bases, leaving 11 bases not matched to a gene. This CDR3 reads CAIALGTGITGELFF. Here the CDR3 DNA reads TGTGCCATCGCACTTGGGACAGGGATCACCGGGGAGCTGTTTTTT.

This clonotype was found a few times. This sequence joins TRBV5-6 and TRBJ1-2; TRBD1 is a possible D gene (5 bases). The CDR3 runs to 14 residues. Germline values: CDR1 SGHDT, CDR2 YYEEEE. Trimming took 1 base from V and 8 from J, leaving 15 bases between them. The CDR3: CASSLMQGGRGYTF. The CDR3 DNA follows: TGTGCCAGCAGCTTGATGCAGGGCGGGCGCGGCTACACCTTC.

This clonotype was detected a few times. The rearrangement links TRBV7-9 to TRBJ2-2; perhaps TRBD1 as D (6 bases). The CDR3 consists of 16 residues. Germline V gives CDR1 SEHNR, CDR2 FQNEAQ (reference sequence). V dropped 4 bases and J dropped 0 bases, with 12 bases sitting between them. CDR3: CASSSRDTTNTGELFF. As DNA, the CDR3 is TGTGCCAGCAGCTCCCGGGACACTACGAACACCGGGGAGCTGTTTTTT.

This clonotype turned up a few times. This chain joins TRBV5-1 and TRBJ1-1; tentative D call: TRBD1 (6 bases). Germline V CDR1 and CDR2: SGHRS, YFSETQ. Trimming cost V 2 bases and J 7 bases, with 12 bases left between them. This CDR3 is built from 13 residues. In DNA form, the CDR3 reads TGCGCCAGCAGCTTCGGGACACTACGTGAAGCTTTCTTT. It yields the protein CASSFGTLREAFF.

This chain uses TRBV7-9 with TRBJ2-2, with TRBD2 matching over 11 bases. The CDR3 covers 17 residues. The germline V gene encodes CDR1 SEHNR and CDR2 FQNEAQ (reference sequence). Trimming at V came to 4 bases and at J to 6 bases, leaving 10 bases not matched to a gene. This CDR3 is CASSSTTSGALAGELFF. Written as DNA, the CDR3 is TGTGCCAGCAGCTCCACGACTAGCGGGGCTCTCGCCGGGGAGCTGTTTTTT.

This clonotype came up a few times. The genes are TRBV4-1 and TRBJ2-5; TRBD2 agrees at 11 bases. The CDR3 is 17 amino acids. CDR1 MGHRA and CDR2 YSYEKL come from the germline V gene. V lost 4 bases to trimming and J lost 1 base; unmatched junction nucleotides: 8. The CDR3 DNA follows: TGCGCCAGCAGCCTTCGCGGACTAGCGGGCGCCCAAGAGACCCAGTACTTC. Translating gives CASSLRGLAGAQETQYF.

V is TRBV6-5 and J is TRBJ2-5; possible D gene TRBD2, 6 bases. V was trimmed by 5 bases and J by 3 bases, leaving 16 bases between them. The CDR3 contains 15 residues. Germline V gene sequence: CDR1 MNHEY, CDR2 SVGAGI. This CDR3 is CASSQAGRPKETQYF. In DNA, the CDR3 is TGTGCCAGCAGTCAGGCGGGACGGCCCAAAGAGACCCAGTACTTC.

The rearrangement uses TRBV7-9 and TRBJ2-7; TRBD2 matches at 7 bases. The CDR3 totals 13 residues. With 2 bases clipped from V and 5 bases from J, the junction kept 3 bases outside the gene matches. Germline V lookup: CDR1 SEHNR, CDR2 FQNEAQ (reference sequence). In DNA, the CDR3 is TGTGCCAGCAGCTTAACTAGCGTCGACGAGCAGTACTTC. Its translation is CASSLTSVDEQYF.

This clonotype has only a few counts. V is TRBV5-1 and J is TRBJ2-5; 16 nucleotides match TRBD2. The CDR3 is made up of 17 amino acids. Germline CDR1 reads SGHRS; CDR2 reads YFSETQ. Trimming at V came to 3 bases and at J to 5 bases, leaving 7 bases not matched to a gene. CDR3 in amino acids: CASSYSGLAGGPETQYF. The DNA of the CDR3 is TGCGCCAGCAGCTACTCGGGACTAGCGGGGGGGCCTGAGACCCAGTACTTC.

As DNA, the CDR3 is TGCGCCAGCAGCCTCAATTGGGGCACCGGGGAGCTGTTTTTT. This sequence encodes CASSLNWGTGELFF. The J gene is TRBJ2-2, the V gene TRBV4-1; D unresolved. Germline assignment: CDR1 MGHRA and CDR2 YSYEKL. V lost 4 bases and J 4 bases, leaving 10 bases between the germline ends. The length of the CDR3 is 14 residues.

J is TRBJ1-6 and V is TRBV7-2; possibly TRBD1 for D (6 bases). CDR1 is SGHTA, CDR2 FQGNSA, per germline. The CDR3 runs to 17 residues. Trimming pared 1 base from V and 7 bases from J, leaving 17 bases between. CDR3 DNA sequence: TGTGCCAGCAGCTTAGTGGGGGGCCGGTTTAAGAATTCACCCCTCCACTTT. Protein product: CASSLVGGRFKNSPLHF.

The chain joins TRBV9 to TRBJ2-3; D possibly corresponds to TRBD2 (6 bases). Germline-derived CDR1 and CDR2 are SGDLS and YYNGEE. CDR3 length equals 16 residues. V lost 0 bases, J lost 0 bases, and 11 bases lay in between. The CDR3 protein is CASSVGLARSTDTQYF. Here the CDR3 DNA reads TGTGCCAGCAGCGTAGGGCTAGCGAGGAGCACAGATACGCAGTATTTT. Full variable domain (rest looked up from reference TRBV9 and TRBJ2-3): DSGVTQTPKHLITATGQRVTLRCSPRSGDLSVYWYQQSLDQGLQFLIQYYNGEERAKGNILERFSAQQFPDLHSELNLSSLELGDSALYFCASSVGLARSTDTQYFGPGTRLTVL.

A few counts support this clonotype. The CDR3 reads CSVDIQGAATDTQYF. CDR3 nucleotide sequence: TGCAGCGTTGACATACAGGGGGCGGCCACAGATACGCAGTATTTT. The rearrangement joins TRBV29-1 to TRBJ2-3; 9 nucleotides agree with TRBD1. The germline CDR1 and CDR2 sequences are SQVTM and ANQGSEA. This CDR3 contains 15 residues. With 3 bases clipped from V and 2 bases from J, the junction kept 6 bases outside the gene matches.

This clonotype was observed a handful of times. J is TRBJ1-2 and V is TRBV2; no firm D call. The CDR3 sequence is 15 residues long. The germline gives CDR1 SNHLY, CDR2 FYNNEI. V gave up 6 bases and J gave up 0 bases, with 14 bases separating them. In DNA, the CDR3 is TGTGCCAGCAGCTCTCAAGGAGGAACTAACTATGGCTACACCTTC. Protein product: CASSSQGGTNYGYTF.

This clonotype was detected only a few times. V is TRBV20-1 and J is TRBJ1-5; D remains unclear. Trimming shortened V by 3 bases and J by 1 base, and 10 bases separated the two germline ends. The CDR3 consists of 14 residues. The germline CDR1 and CDR2 sequences are DFQATT and SNEGSKA (reference sequence). The CDR3 DNA sequence: TGCAGTGCTAGTCGTCTTGGGAGCAATCAGCCCCAGCATTTT. Protein: CSASRLGSNQPQHF.

This clonotype was recorded a few times. J is TRBJ2-5 and V is TRBV7-2; possible D gene TRBD1, 5 bases. Trimming pared 0 bases from V and 5 bases from J, leaving 10 bases between. The CDR3 has 14 residues. The V gene's germline CDR1 is SGHTA and CDR2 FQGNSA. CDR3 region: CASSLAPGLETQYF. The CDR3 region has the DNA TGTGCCAGCAGCTTAGCTCCAGGGCTGGAGACCCAGTACTTC.

This clonotype turned up a few times. The gene calls are TRBV7-8 and TRBJ1-5; no definite D call. The CDR3 consists of 14 residues. Per the germline V gene, CDR1 is SGHVS and CDR2 is FQNEAQ. The ends were cut back, 1 base at V and 5 bases at J, with 9 bases in the middle. The CDR3 coding sequence is TGTGCCAGCAGCTTAGGGAGGAGAGATCAGCCCCAGCATTTT. The encoded protein is CASSLGRRDQPQHF.

The J gene is TRBJ2-1, the V gene TRBV3-1, with no clear D. V lost 3 bases, J lost 10 bases, and 10 bases lay in between. Germline lookup yields CDR1 LGHDT and CDR2 YNNKEL (reference sequence). CDR3 length: 12 amino acids. CDR3 amino acids: CASSHELREQFF. CDR3 bases: TGTGCCAGCAGCCACGAACTGAGGGAGCAGTTCTTC.

V and J are TRBV7-9 and TRBJ2-6; a possible D gene is TRBD1 (6 bases). Germline V lookup: CDR1 SEHNR, CDR2 FQNEAQ (reference sequence). The V end lost 9 bases, the J end lost 0 bases, and 6 bases lay between the germline ends. This CDR3 is built from 13 residues. The CDR3 reads CARQGSGANVLTF. Here the CDR3 DNA reads TGTGCCAGACAGGGCTCTGGGGCCAACGTCCTGACTTTC.

In this sample, this clonotype turned up a few times. The V call is TRBV5-1, the J call TRBJ2-5; D is undetermined. The CDR3 has 14 amino acids. V dropped 0 bases and J dropped 6 bases, with 12 bases sitting between them. CDR1 SGHRS and CDR2 YFSETQ come from the germline V gene. The chain's CDR3 is CASSLDGMGKTQYF. CDR3 nucleotides: TGCGCCAGCAGCTTGGATGGGATGGGGAAGACCCAGTACTTC. Supplemented by reference TRBV5-1 and TRBJ2-5, the full variable domain reads KAGVTQTPRYLIKTRGQQVTLSCSPISGHRSVSWYQQTPGQGLQFLFEYFSETQRNKGNFPGRFSGRQFSNSRSEMNVSTLELGDSALYLCASSLDGMGKTQYFGPGTRLLVL.

This chain uses TRBV7-9 with TRBJ1-4; TRBD1 might be the D (6 bases). The CDR3 runs to 17 residues. Looked up from germline, CDR1 is SEHNR and CDR2 is FQNEAQ (reference sequence). V lost 3 bases and J 5 bases, leaving 19 bases between the germline ends. The CDR3 coding sequence is TGTGCCAGCAGCTTGAGGGACACGTTACTCTCCAATGAAAAACTGTTTTTT. Its translation: CASSLRDTLLSNEKLFF.

This clonotype has more than one count but fewer than ten. The chain has TRBV7-8 and TRBJ2-4; D gene ambiguous. V was trimmed by 5 bases and J by 6 bases, leaving 23 bases between them. The germline V gene has CDR1 SGHVS and CDR2 FQNEAQ. This CDR3 region has 17 residues. CDR3 DNA: TGTGCCAGCAGCCAACCATTTCGGTTAGGAGTTGCAAACATTCAGTACTTC. Translation: CASSQPFRLGVANIQYF. Using reference TRBV7-8 and TRBJ2-4 for the parts outside the CDR3, the full variable domain is GAGVSQSPRYKVAKRGQDVALRCDPISGHVSLFWYQQALGQGPEFLTYFQNEAQLDKSGLPSDRFFAERPEGSVSTLKIQRTQQEDSAVYLCASSQPFRLGVANIQYFGAGTRLSVL.

This chain links TRBV4-3 with TRBJ2-1, with D tentatively TRBD2 (5 bases). The CDR3 is 14 residues long. Deletions cut 0 bases from V and 8 bases from J, with 11 bases between. CDR1 is LGHNA and CDR2 is YSLEER in the germline V gene. CDR3 sequence: CASSQEAASYEQFF. The CDR3 nucleotides are TGCGCCAGCAGCCAAGAAGCCGCTAGCTATGAGCAGTTCTTC.

V is TRBV28 and J is TRBJ2-1; weak D call: TRBD2 (7 bases). This CDR3 is built from 17 residues. Germline V gene data show CDR1 as MDHEN and CDR2 as SYDVKM. Trimming took off 3 bases at V and 5 bases at J, with 20 bases between the two ends. As DNA, the CDR3 is TGTGCCAGCAGTTTTCGAGGGGGGGCAATTAAGGACAATGAGCAGTTCTTC. Translation: CASSFRGGAIKDNEQFF.